The 6 T cell receptor beta chains presented below share a single source sample, sequenced in a study of long-term antiretroviral therapy in people with HIV. An immunoSEQ assay, version v3.0, was performed at survey level. Profiling relied on immunoSEQ multiplex PCR, and the TCRdb table lists in-frame clones only, not all of them. This sample yields 15,000 to 20,000 clones, of which 88% are seen a single time; 9% to 15% belongs to the top ten. The sequencing here drew on unsorted PBMCs, taken 6.9 years after starting antiretroviral therapy. The receptors stem from a middle-aged man with HIV.

This clone was detected only a few times. This chain uses TRBV28 with TRBJ1-5; TRBD1 might be the D (5 bases). Per the germline V gene, CDR1 is MDHEN and CDR2 is SYDVKM. Trimming took off 3 bases at V and 4 bases at J, with 13 bases between the two ends. The CDR3 spans 15 residues. The CDR3 spells CASSLGRERNQPQHF. Written as DNA, the CDR3 is TGTGCCAGCAGTTTGGGCAGGGAAAGGAATCAGCCCCAGCATTTT.

The chain combines TRBV7-3 with TRBJ2-2; TRBD2 matches 12 bases. J lost 1 base, V lost 6 bases, and 0 bases had no gene match. CDR1 and CDR2 (germline): SGHTA, FQGTGA. This CDR3 spans 15 amino acids. CDR3: CASRGLAGNTGELFF. DNA of the CDR3: TGTGCCAGCAGGGGACTAGCGGGGAACACCGGGGAGCTGTTTTTT.

The chain carries TRBV14 and TRBJ2-1; D is perhaps TRBD2 (5 bases). The V and J ends lost 4 bases and 12 bases respectively, with 19 bases between them. The CDR3 length is 14 residues. The germline V gene has CDR1 SGHDN and CDR2 FVKESK. CDR3 amino acids: CASSLATKPGGQFF. DNA for the CDR3: TGTGCCAGCAGCCTAGCCACTAAACCCGGAGGGCAGTTCTTC. Drawing the rest from reference TRBV14 and TRBJ2-1, the complete variable domain is EAGVTQFPSHSVIEKGQTVTLRCDPISGHDNLYWYRRVMGKEIKFLLHFVKESKQDESGMPNNRFLAERTGGTYSTLKVQPAELEDSGVYFCASSLATKPGGQFFGPGTRLTVL.

A note on this clone: The germline gene is not matched at one end of the junction; a read error may be the cause. V and J are TRBV7-8 and TRBJ2-7; unclear D gene. Germline CDR1 is SGHVS and CDR2 is FQNEAQ. CDR3 size: 13 residues. Here the CDR3 DNA reads TGCGAATCGGCGGACGGTGCCCTAGGAAAGCAGTACTTC. Its translation is CESADGALGKQYF.

This sequence joins TRBV6-5 and TRBJ2-1, with 10 bases aligning to TRBD2. Germline V gives CDR1 MNHEY, CDR2 SVGAGI. Losses at the gene ends were 4 bases for V and 3 bases for J; bases not matched to a gene: 3. The CDR3 has 15 residues. CDR3 nucleotide sequence: TGTGCCAGCAGTTCCGGGACTAGCGACTACAATGAGCAGTTCTTC. This codes for CASSSGTSDYNEQFF.

This clone appeared a few times. V gene TRBV5-6 combines with J gene TRBJ2-5; 7 positions match TRBD2. CDR1 and CDR2 from the germline V gene are SGHDT and YYEEEE. This CDR3 has 15 amino acids. The V gene end was trimmed by 3 bases and the J gene end by 5 bases; junction bases not matched to a gene: 10. The CDR3 sequence is CASSSAGVTWETQYF. The CDR3 nucleotides are TGTGCCAGCAGCTCGGCGGGGGTTACTTGGGAGACCCAGTACTTC.